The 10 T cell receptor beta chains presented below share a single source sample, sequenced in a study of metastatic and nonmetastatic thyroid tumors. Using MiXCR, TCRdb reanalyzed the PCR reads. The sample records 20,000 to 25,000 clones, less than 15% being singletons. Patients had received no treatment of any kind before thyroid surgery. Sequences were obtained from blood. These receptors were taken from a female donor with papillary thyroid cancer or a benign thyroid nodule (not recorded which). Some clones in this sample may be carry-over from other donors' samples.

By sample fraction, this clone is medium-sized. The CDR3 spells CASSGGRGNQPQHF. The CDR3 DNA is TGTGCCAGTAGTGGGGGGAGGGGCAATCAGCCCCAGCATTTT. The rearrangement links TRBV19 to TRBJ1-5; a weak D match, TRBD1 (5 bases). With 5 bases removed from V and 2 bases from J, the gap between germline ends came to 10 bases. Germline V gene sequence: CDR1 LNHDA, CDR2 SQIVND (reference sequence). This CDR3 is built from 14 residues.

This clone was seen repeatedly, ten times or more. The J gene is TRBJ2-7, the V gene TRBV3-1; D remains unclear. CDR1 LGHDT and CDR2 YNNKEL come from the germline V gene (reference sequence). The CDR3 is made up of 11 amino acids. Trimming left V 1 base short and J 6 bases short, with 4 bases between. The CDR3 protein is CASSQGGEQYF. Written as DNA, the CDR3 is TGTGCCAGCAGCCAAGGGGGCGAGCAGTACTTC.

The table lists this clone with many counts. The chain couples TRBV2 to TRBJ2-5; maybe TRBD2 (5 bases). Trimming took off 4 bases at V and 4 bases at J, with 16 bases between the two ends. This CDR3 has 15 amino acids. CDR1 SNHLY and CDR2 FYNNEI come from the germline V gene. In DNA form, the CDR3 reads TGTGCCAGCAGTGGCGTAGGAGCGGCAGCAGAGACCCAGTACTTC. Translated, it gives CASSGVGAAAETQYF.

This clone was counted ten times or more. CDR3: CASRFFGGNYGYTF. In nucleotides, the CDR3 is TGTGCCAGCCGTTTTTTTGGGGGAAACTATGGCTACACCTTC. The chain joins TRBV6-1 to TRBJ1-2; the D gene is possibly TRBD1 (5 bases). V gave up 8 bases and J gave up 2 bases, with 15 bases separating them. From germline, CDR1 is MNHNS and CDR2 SASEGT. CDR3 length equals 14 residues.

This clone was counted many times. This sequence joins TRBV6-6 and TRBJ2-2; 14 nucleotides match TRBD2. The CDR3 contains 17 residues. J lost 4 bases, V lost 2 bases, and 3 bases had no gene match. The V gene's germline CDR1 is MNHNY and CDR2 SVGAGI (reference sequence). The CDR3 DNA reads TGTGCCAGCAGTTACGCTGGGACTAGCGGGGGCACCGGGGAGCTGTTTTTT. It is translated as CASSYAGTSGGTGELFF.

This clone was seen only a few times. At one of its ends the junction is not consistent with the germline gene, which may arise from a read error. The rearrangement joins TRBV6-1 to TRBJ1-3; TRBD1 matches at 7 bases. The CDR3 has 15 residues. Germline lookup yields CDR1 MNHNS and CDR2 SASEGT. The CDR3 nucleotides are TGTGCCAGCAGTGGACAGGGTGTAACTGAAAACACCATATATTTC. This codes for CASSGQGVTENTIYF.

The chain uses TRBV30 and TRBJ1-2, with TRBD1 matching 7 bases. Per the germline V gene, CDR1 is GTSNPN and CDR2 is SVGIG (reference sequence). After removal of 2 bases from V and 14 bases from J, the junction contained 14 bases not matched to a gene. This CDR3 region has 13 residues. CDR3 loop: CAWSRQGKGTGTF. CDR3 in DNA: TGTGCCTGGAGTCGACAGGGAAAGGGGACTGGAACCTTC.

CDR3 in amino acids: CASSLVWEASYNEQFF. Here the CDR3 DNA reads TGTGCCAGCAGCTTAGTTTGGGAGGCCTCCTACAATGAGCAGTTCTTC. The chain carries TRBV7-6 and TRBJ2-1; weak D call: TRBD2 (6 bases). Germline V gene lookup returns CDR1 SGHVS and CDR2 FNYEAQ. With 1 base removed from V and 0 bases from J, the gap between germline ends came to 10 bases. CDR3 size: 16 residues.

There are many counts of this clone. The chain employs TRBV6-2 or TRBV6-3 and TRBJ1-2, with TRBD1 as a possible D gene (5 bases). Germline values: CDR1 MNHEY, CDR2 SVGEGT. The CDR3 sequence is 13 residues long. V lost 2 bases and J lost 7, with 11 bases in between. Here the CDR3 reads CASSYGDSLGYTF. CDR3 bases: TGTGCCAGCAGTTACGGAGACAGTCTTGGCTACACCTTC.

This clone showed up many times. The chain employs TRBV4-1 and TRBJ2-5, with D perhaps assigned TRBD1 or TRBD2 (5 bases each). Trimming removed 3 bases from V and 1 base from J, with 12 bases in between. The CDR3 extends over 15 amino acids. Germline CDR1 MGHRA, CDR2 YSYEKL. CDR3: CASSHPLGTQETQYF. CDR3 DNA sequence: TGCGCCAGCAGCCACCCGTTGGGGACCCAAGAGACCCAGTACTTC.